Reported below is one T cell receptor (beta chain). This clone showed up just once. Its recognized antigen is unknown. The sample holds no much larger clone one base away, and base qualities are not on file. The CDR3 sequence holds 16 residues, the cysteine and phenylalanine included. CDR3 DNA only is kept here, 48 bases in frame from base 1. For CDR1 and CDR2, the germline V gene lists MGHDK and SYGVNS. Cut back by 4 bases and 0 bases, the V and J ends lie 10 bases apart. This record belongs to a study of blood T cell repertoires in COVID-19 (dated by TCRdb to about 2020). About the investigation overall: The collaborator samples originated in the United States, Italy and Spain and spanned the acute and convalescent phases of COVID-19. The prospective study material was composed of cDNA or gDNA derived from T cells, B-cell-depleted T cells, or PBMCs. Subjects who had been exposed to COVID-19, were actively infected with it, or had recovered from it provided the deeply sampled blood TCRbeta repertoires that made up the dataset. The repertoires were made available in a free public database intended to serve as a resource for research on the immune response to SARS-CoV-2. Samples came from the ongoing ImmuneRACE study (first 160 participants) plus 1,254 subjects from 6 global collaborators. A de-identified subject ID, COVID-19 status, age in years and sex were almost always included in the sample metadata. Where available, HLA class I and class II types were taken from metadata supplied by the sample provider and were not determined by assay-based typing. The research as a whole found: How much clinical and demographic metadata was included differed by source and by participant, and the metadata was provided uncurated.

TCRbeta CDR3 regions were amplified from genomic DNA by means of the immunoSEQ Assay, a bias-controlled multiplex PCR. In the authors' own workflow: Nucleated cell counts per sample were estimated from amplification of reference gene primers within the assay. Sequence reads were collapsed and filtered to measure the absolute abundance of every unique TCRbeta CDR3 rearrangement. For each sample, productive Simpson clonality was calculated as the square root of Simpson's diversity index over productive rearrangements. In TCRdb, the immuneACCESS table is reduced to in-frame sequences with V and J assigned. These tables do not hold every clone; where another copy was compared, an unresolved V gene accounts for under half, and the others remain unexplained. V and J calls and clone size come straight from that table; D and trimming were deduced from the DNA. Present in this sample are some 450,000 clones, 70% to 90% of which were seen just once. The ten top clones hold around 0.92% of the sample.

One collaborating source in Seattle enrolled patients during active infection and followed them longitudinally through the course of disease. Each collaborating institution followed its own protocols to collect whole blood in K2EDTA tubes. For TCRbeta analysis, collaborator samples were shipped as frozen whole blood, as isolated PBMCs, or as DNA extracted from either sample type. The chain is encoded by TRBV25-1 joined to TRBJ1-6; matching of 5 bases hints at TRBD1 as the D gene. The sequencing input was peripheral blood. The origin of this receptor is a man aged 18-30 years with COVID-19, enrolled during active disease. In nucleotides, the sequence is TGTGCCAGCAGTGGACGACAGAGCTCCTATAATTCACCCCTCCACTTT. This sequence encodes CASSGRQSSYNSPLHF.